This T cell receptor beta chain was identified in a study of blood T cell repertoires in COVID-19. CDR1 and CDR2 (germline): MNHEY, SVGAGI. The V gene lost 5 bases and the J gene lost 6 bases, with 10 bases spanning the gap. The CDR3 has 12 amino acids. Sequenced by immunoSEQ multiplex PCR; TCRdb stores in-frame clones only, minus some. The profile shows 45,000 to 65,000 clones, approximately 81% of them singletons. The rearrangement joins TRBV6-5 to TRBJ1-2; possibly TRBD1 for D (5 bases). The TCR comes from a woman aged 80 or older with acute or convalescent COVID-19. The source material was peripheral blood. The CDR3 protein is CASSRDRHGYTF. CDR3 nucleotides: TGTGCCAGCAGTCGTGACAGACATGGCTACACCTTC.